Presented here are 27 T cell receptor beta chains from one specimen sequenced in a study of T-cell memory formation after mild COVID-19. TCRdb processed the 5' RACE reads anew with MiXCR; each CDR3 protein has one entry. The sample holds 150,000 to 200,000 distinct CDR3 sequences; 10% to 15% are singletons and the top ten take approximately 3.4%. Specimen: PBMCs or a T cell subset sorted from them (not recorded which). The receptors here all came from a man younger than 35 who had mild COVID-19 (a few samples of this study predate the infection). Cell type and time point are not known.

This clonotype was seen a handful of times. V and J are TRBV20-1 and TRBJ1-5, with a weak D call TRBD1 (6 bases). CDR1 is DFQATT and CDR2 is SNEGSKA in the germline V gene (reference sequence). Trimming took 2 bases from V and 2 from J, leaving 10 bases between them. The CDR3 has 14 residues. The CDR3 region is CSARMGAGNQPQHF. DNA of the CDR3: TGCAGTGCTAGAATGGGGGCTGGCAATCAGCCCCAGCATTTT.

This clonotype was seen only a few times. The rearrangement uses TRBV27 and TRBJ2-3; D gene uncertain. CDR1 and CDR2 (germline): MNHEY, SMNVEV (reference sequence). The CDR3 sequence is 13 residues long. V was shortened by 6 bases and J by 0 bases, with 7 bases between the two germline ends. CDR3: CASRVFSTDTQYF. DNA for the CDR3: TGTGCCAGCAGAGTATTTAGCACAGATACGCAGTATTTT.

This clonotype was detected a few times. The chain links TRBV11-2 to TRBJ2-5; 8 bases match TRBD2. Germline V gene lookup returns CDR1 SGHAT and CDR2 FQNNGV. The CDR3 loop spans 15 amino acids. With 5 bases clipped from V and 3 bases from J, the junction kept 8 bases outside the gene matches. The CDR3 DNA is TGTGCCAGCAGCCCGGGGGGGCATAGAAAAGAGACCCAGTACTTC. Its translation is CASSPGGHRKETQYF.

This clonotype was observed a handful of times. This sequence joins TRBV7-2 and TRBJ2-3; the match to TRBD2 covers 7 bases. In germline, CDR1 is SGHTA, CDR2 FQGNSA. The CDR3 totals 16 residues. V was pared by 5 bases and J by 3 bases, with 11 bases of the junction left unmatched. The CDR3 here is CASSRLGGIRTDTQYF. The CDR3 DNA sequence: TGTGCCAGCAGCCGCCTGGGGGGGATCAGGACAGATACGCAGTATTTT.

The chain joins TRBV29-1 to TRBJ2-7, with D possibly matching TRBD1 (6 bases). The CDR3 is 13 amino acids. Germline lookup yields CDR1 SQVTM and CDR2 ANQGSEA. V was shortened by 4 bases and J by 5 bases, with 15 bases between the two germline ends. CDR3 in DNA: TGCAGCGTTGCGGAGTACAGGGTTGACGAGCAGTACTTC. Translated: CSVAEYRVDEQYF.

This clonotype was picked up a small number of times. V gene TRBV20-1 combines with J gene TRBJ1-1, with 9 bases aligning to TRBD1. The length of the CDR3 is 12 residues. Germline CDR1 and CDR2: DFQATT and SNEGSKA (reference sequence). Trimming at V came to 7 bases and at J to 4 bases, leaving 4 bases not matched to a gene. CDR3 region: CSVRDRVTEAFF. Here the CDR3 DNA reads TGCAGTGTACGGGACAGGGTCACTGAAGCTTTCTTT.

V is TRBV6-2 or TRBV6-3 and J is TRBJ2-1; weak D call: TRBD1 (6 bases). V gave up 4 bases and J gave up 0 bases, with 25 bases separating them. Germline CDR1 reads MNHEY; CDR2 reads SVGEGT. This CDR3 is 20 amino acids long. Written as DNA, the CDR3 is TGTGCCAGCAGTTCTGACTGGACAGCCGCTTACCTTAGCTCCTACAATGAGCAGTTCTTC. It yields the protein CASSSDWTAAYLSSYNEQFF.

This clonotype has just a few counts. V usage is TRBV29-1 and J usage is TRBJ2-5, with no clear D. V was cut by 5 bases and J by 5 bases, with 12 bases left in between. The CDR3 loop spans 12 amino acids. Germline V gives CDR1 SQVTM, CDR2 ANQGSEA. CDR3 amino acids: CSVTGPGETQYF. The CDR3 DNA is TGCAGCGTTACCGGGCCTGGCGAGACCCAGTACTTC.

The chain joins TRBV7-9 to TRBJ1-6; maybe TRBD1 (6 bases). Germline V gene sequence: CDR1 SEHNR, CDR2 FQNEAQ (reference sequence). The CDR3 totals 15 residues. The germline V and J ends were trimmed by 3 bases and 6 bases, with 12 bases remaining between them. Here the CDR3 DNA reads TGTGCCAGCAGCTTTTCAGGGGTCTCTAATTCACCCCTCCACTTT. This gives the protein CASSFSGVSNSPLHF.

The sample holds a few counts of this clonotype. CDR3 nucleotides: TGCAGTGCTACACCTTATAACAGGGGGAACACTGAAGCTTTCTTT. Amino acid sequence: CSATPYNRGNTEAFF. V is TRBV20-1 and J is TRBJ1-1; 7 bases are shared with TRBD1. CDR1 is DFQATT, CDR2 SNEGSKA, per germline (reference sequence). This CDR3 contains 15 residues. The trim removed 4 bases at V and 1 base at J, leaving 9 bases unmatched.

The V call is TRBV7-9, the J call TRBJ1-1; no firm D call. In germline, CDR1 is SEHNR, CDR2 FQNEAQ (reference sequence). There are 11 residues in the CDR3. Trimming removed 2 bases from V and 10 bases from J, with 8 bases in between. The CDR3 region has the DNA TGTGCCAGCAGCTTACTGGTTAGAGCTTTCTTT. This codes for CASSLLVRAFF.

The V and J genes are TRBV7-6 and TRBJ2-5, with TRBD2 matching over 7 bases. This CDR3 is built from 14 residues. V lost 5 bases to trimming and J lost 6 bases; unmatched junction nucleotides: 9. Germline assignment: CDR1 SGHVS and CDR2 FNYEAQ. The DNA for the CDR3 is TGTGCCAGCAGCGCCACCGGGACTACCAAGACCCAGTACTTC. This encodes CASSATGTTKTQYF.

This clonotype was found a few times. The V call is TRBV15, the J call TRBJ1-1, with D perhaps TRBD1 (6 bases). Germline CDR1 reads LNHNV; CDR2 reads YYDKDF (reference sequence). CDR3 size: 16 residues. V was clipped by 0 bases and J by 4 bases, with 15 bases between them. The CDR3 region is CATSRDRGLSGTEAFF. CDR3 sequence (DNA): TGTGCCACCAGCAGAGACAGGGGACTGTCAGGCACTGAAGCTTTCTTT.

This chain joins TRBV18 and TRBJ2-2, with D uncertain. V lost 6 bases, J lost 3 bases, and 8 bases lay in between. The CDR3 spans 13 residues. Germline V gives CDR1 KGHSH, CDR2 LQKENI. The CDR3 region is CASSQSDTGELFF. In nucleotides, the CDR3 is TGTGCCAGCTCTCAGAGCGACACCGGGGAGCTGTTTTTT. The whole variable domain, remainder taken from reference TRBV18 and TRBJ2-2, is NAGVMQNPRHLVRRRGQEARLRCSPMKGHSHVYWYRQLPEEGLKFMVYLQKENIIDESGMPKERFSAEFPKEGPSILRIQQVVRGDSAAYFCASSQSDTGELFFGEGSRLTVL.

A few counts support this clonotype. This sequence joins TRBV28 and TRBJ1-4; D unclear. The V gene lost 4 bases and the J gene lost 2 bases, with 5 bases spanning the gap. This CDR3 is 13 amino acids long. Germline-derived CDR1 and CDR2 are MDHEN and SYDVKM. CDR3 in amino acids: CASSSATNEKLFF. CDR3 nucleotide sequence: TGTGCCAGCAGTTCGGCGACTAATGAAAAACTGTTTTTT.

This clonotype appeared a few times. The chain uses TRBV4-3 and TRBJ1-2, with 8 bases that match TRBD1. CDR1 is LGHNA, CDR2 YSLEER, per germline. This CDR3 region has 15 residues. J was trimmed by 4 bases and V by 0 bases; bases with no gene match: 4. The CDR3 DNA reads TGCGCCAGCAGCCAAGAGAGACAGGGGTCCTATGGCTACACCTTC. As protein: CASSQERQGSYGYTF.

The sample holds a few counts of this clonotype. This CDR3 is CASSLDFQSVEAFF. The CDR3 coding sequence is TGTGCCAGCAGCTTAGATTTTCAGTCCGTAGAAGCTTTCTTT. The chain has TRBV11-2 and TRBJ1-1, with D hard to call. Germline CDR1 reads SGHAT; CDR2 reads FQNNGV. This CDR3 is built from 14 residues. V was pared by 0 bases and J by 8 bases, with 13 bases between. Complete variable domain (other parts from reference TRBV11-2 and TRBJ1-1): EAGVAQSPRYKIIEKRQSVAFWCNPISGHATLYWYQQILGQGPKLLIQFQNNGVVDDSQLPKDRFSAERLKGVDSTLKIQPAKLEDSAVYLCASSLDFQSVEAFFGQGTRLTVV.

This clonotype was picked up a small number of times. This chain uses TRBV7-9 with TRBJ2-6; D perhaps matches TRBD1 (5 bases). Trimming shortened V by 8 bases and J by 0 bases, and 8 bases separated the two germline ends. CDR1 is SEHNR and CDR2 is FQNEAQ in the germline V gene (reference sequence). This CDR3 has 14 amino acids. The CDR3 sequence is CASEDNSGANVLTF. CDR3 in DNA: TGTGCCAGCGAGGACAACTCTGGGGCCAACGTCCTGACTTTC.

This clonotype has only a few counts. The chain combines TRBV3-1 with TRBJ2-5; D may be TRBD2 (5 bases). The germline V gene has CDR1 LGHDT and CDR2 YNNKEL (reference sequence). The V gene lost 6 bases and the J gene lost 5 bases, with 7 bases spanning the gap. This CDR3 is 11 amino acids long. This chain's CDR3 is CASRRAETQYF. CDR3 in DNA: TGTGCCAGCAGGCGGGCTGAGACCCAGTACTTC.

This chain joins TRBV5-1 and TRBJ1-2; 8 bases agree with TRBD1. This CDR3 region has 16 residues. V shed 0 bases and J 6 bases; nucleotides not matched to a gene: 10. Germline loops: CDR1 SGHRS, CDR2 YFSETQ. As DNA, the CDR3 is TGCGCCAGCAGCTTGGGGACAGGGCTCGTATCTAATGGCTACACCTTC. It is translated as CASSLGTGLVSNGYTF. Drawing the rest from reference TRBV5-1 and TRBJ1-2, the complete variable domain is KAGVTQTPRYLIKTRGQQVTLSCSPISGHRSVSWYQQTPGQGLQFLFEYFSETQRNKGNFPGRFSGRQFSNSRSEMNVSTLELGDSALYLCASSLGTGLVSNGYTFGSGTRLTVV.

The chain's CDR3 is CASSVDPPAGVSYNEQFF. The CDR3 DNA follows: TGTGCCAGCAGCGTAGACCCCCCGGCGGGGGTATCCTACAATGAGCAGTTCTTC. This chain uses TRBV9 with TRBJ2-1, with TRBD2 identical over 7 bases. The germline gives CDR1 SGDLS, CDR2 YYNGEE. The CDR3 loop spans 18 amino acids. J gave up 1 base and V 0 bases, and 10 bases lay outside the gene matches.

This clonotype has only one observation. V and J are TRBV15 and TRBJ2-6; 10 positions agree with TRBD1. Germline CDR1 LNHNV, CDR2 YYDKDF (reference sequence). J lost 2 bases, V lost 3 bases, and 1 base had no gene match. The CDR3 is 16 amino acids. The CDR3 sequence: CATSRDRGTGANVLTF. For the CDR3, the DNA is TGTGCCACCAGCAGGGACAGGGGGACTGGGGCCAACGTCCTGACTTTC.

CDR3: CASSLAEQGRANEQFF. In nucleotides, the CDR3 is TGCGCCAGCAGCTTGGCCGAGCAGGGTCGAGCCAATGAGCAGTTCTTC. This chain links TRBV5-1 with TRBJ2-1; D possibly corresponds to TRBD1 (5 bases). V lost 0 bases and J 6 bases, leaving 16 bases between the germline ends. The CDR3 sequence is 16 residues long. The germline V gene encodes CDR1 SGHRS and CDR2 YFSETQ. Using reference TRBV5-1 and TRBJ2-1 for the parts outside the CDR3, the full variable domain is KAGVTQTPRYLIKTRGQQVTLSCSPISGHRSVSWYQQTPGQGLQFLFEYFSETQRNKGNFPGRFSGRQFSNSRSEMNVSTLELGDSALYLCASSLAEQGRANEQFFGPGTRLTVL.

The CDR3 reads CASSPLTQGFSGANVLTF. DNA of the CDR3: TGTGCCAGCAGCCCTTTGACGCAGGGCTTCTCTGGGGCCAACGTCCTGACTTTC. The V and J genes are TRBV12-3 or TRBV12-4 and TRBJ2-6, with D perhaps TRBD1 (5 bases). The germline V and J ends were trimmed by 6 bases and 0 bases, with 18 bases remaining between them. The CDR3 is 18 residues long.

This clonotype was seen only a few times. The V gene is TRBV19, the J gene TRBJ2-5, with TRBD1 matching over 7 bases. The trim removed 4 bases at V and 2 bases at J, leaving 4 bases unmatched. Germline V gene lookup returns CDR1 LNHDA and CDR2 SQIVND (reference sequence). The CDR3 is 14 amino acids. Here the CDR3 reads CASSRRQGQETQYF. The CDR3 nucleotides read TGTGCCAGTAGTAGGAGACAGGGTCAAGAGACCCAGTACTTC.

This chain connects TRBV20-1 to TRBJ2-1; D not certain. Germline V lookup: CDR1 DFQATT, CDR2 SNEGSKA (reference sequence). The CDR3 extends over 10 amino acids. CDR3 residues: CSASDNEQFF. The CDR3 coding sequence is TGCAGCGCCTCTGACAATGAGCAGTTCTTC.

This clonotype has just a few counts. The CDR3 here is CASSLGPGLNYGYTF. As DNA, the CDR3 is TGTGCCAGCAGCTTAGGTCCGGGGTTGAACTATGGCTACACCTTC. The chain is built from TRBV7-2 and TRBJ1-2; D remains unclear. Trimming pared 1 base from V and 2 bases from J, leaving 11 bases between. The CDR3 consists of 15 residues. The germline V gene encodes CDR1 SGHTA and CDR2 FQGNSA.